This T cell receptor beta chain was obtained from a study of shared clonotypes between healthy human individuals. Germline V lookup: CDR1 SGHTA, CDR2 FQGNSA. The CDR3 contains 11 residues. V gave up 4 bases and J gave up 4 bases, with 5 bases separating them. Execution of the assay was at deep level. Per the study methods: Owing to the provision of junction-only sequences devoid of quality scores by immunoSEQ, filtering differed. Assay: immunoSEQ multiplex PCR; the TCRdb copy retains only in-frame clones and omits some. That table is the source of V, J and clone size, and D and trimming were worked out from the DNA. The data show about 2.4 million clones, 93% seen once.

The sequenced sample was naive CD4+ T cells from PBMCs. Subset defined: CD45RA+ positively selected. This TCR was recovered from a young man in good health. Some clones in this sample may be carry-over from other donors' samples. The chain couples TRBV7-2 to TRBJ2-7; D remains ambiguous. The CDR3 here is CASSYQYEQYF. The CDR3 region has the DNA TGTGCCAGCAGCTATCAGTACGAGCAGTACTTC.